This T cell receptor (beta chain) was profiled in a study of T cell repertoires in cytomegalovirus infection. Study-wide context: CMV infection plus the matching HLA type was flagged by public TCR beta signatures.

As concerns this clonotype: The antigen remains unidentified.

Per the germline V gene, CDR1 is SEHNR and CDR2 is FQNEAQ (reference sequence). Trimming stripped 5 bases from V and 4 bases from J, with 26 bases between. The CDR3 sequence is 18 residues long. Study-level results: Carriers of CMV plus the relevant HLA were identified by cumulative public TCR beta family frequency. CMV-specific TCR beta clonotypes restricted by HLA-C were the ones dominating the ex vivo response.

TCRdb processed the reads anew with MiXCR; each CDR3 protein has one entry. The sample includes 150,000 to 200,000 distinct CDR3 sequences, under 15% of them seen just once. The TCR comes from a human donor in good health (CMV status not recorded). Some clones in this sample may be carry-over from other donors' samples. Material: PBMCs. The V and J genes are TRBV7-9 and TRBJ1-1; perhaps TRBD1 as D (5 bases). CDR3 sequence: CASSPRSGGGQGSTEAFF. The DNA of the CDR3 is TGTGCCAGCAGCCCCCGGTCGGGGGGAGGTCAAGGGAGCACTGAAGCTTTCTTT. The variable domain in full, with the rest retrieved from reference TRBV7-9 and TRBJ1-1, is DTGVSQNPRHKITKRGQNVTFRCDPISEHNRLYWYRQTLGQGPEFLTYFQNEAQLEKSRLLSDRFSAERPKGSFSTLEIQRTEQGDSAMYLCASSPRSGGGQGSTEAFFGQGTRLTVV.